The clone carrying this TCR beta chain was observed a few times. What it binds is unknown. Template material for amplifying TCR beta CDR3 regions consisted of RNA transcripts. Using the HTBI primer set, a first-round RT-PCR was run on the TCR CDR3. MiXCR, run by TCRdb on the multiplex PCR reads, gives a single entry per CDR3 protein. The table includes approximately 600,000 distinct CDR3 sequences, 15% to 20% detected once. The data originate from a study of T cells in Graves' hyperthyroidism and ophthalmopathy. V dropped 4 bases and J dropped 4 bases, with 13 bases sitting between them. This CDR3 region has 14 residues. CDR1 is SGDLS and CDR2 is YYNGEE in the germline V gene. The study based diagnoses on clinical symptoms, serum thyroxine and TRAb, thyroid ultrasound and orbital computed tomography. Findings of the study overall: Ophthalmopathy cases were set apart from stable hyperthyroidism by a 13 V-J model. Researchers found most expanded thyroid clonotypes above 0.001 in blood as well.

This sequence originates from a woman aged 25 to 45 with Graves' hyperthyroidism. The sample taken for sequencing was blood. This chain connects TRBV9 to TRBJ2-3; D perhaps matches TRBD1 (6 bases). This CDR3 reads CASSLQGPPDTQYF. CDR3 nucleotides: TGTGCCAGCAGCTTACAGGGTCCTCCAGATACGCAGTATTTT.